These 32 T cell receptor beta chains came from one sample sequenced in a study of cytomegalovirus exposure and HLA in healthy donors. The PCR ran on 60 Vbeta and 13 Jbeta primers. Generated by immunoSEQ multiplex PCR, the TCRdb table keeps only in-frame clones and is missing some. Of fewer than 90,000 clones in the sample, under 80% were seen once. The sample taken for sequencing was PBMCs. Receptors were obtained from a man aged 30 to 39 in good health and CMV-seropositive.

The chain uses TRBV7-8 and TRBJ2-3, with 8 bases that match TRBD1. This CDR3 spans 15 amino acids. V lost 4 bases to trimming and J lost 2 bases; unmatched junction nucleotides: 5. Germline values: CDR1 SGHVS, CDR2 FQNEAQ. The CDR3 spells CASSYRQGNTDTQYF. CDR3 DNA: TGTGCCAGCAGCTACCGACAGGGGAACACAGATACGCAGTATTTT.

This clone has a handful of counts. The gene calls are TRBV18 and TRBJ1-5; 9 bases are a match to TRBD1. J gave up 3 bases and V 1 base, and 4 bases lay outside the gene matches. CDR3 length: 16 residues. Looked up from germline, CDR1 is KGHSH and CDR2 is LQKENI. CDR3 sequence reads: CASSPRGQGDNQPQHF. DNA for the CDR3: TGTGCCAGCTCACCACGGGGACAGGGAGACAATCAGCCCCAGCATTTT.

There are a few counts of this clone. The CDR3 DNA is TGTGCCAGCCGGACCGGGACAGGTGGGTCCTACGAGCAGTACTTC. Its translation is CASRTGTGGSYEQYF. The rearrangement uses TRBV6-1 and TRBJ2-7, with 8 nucleotides matching TRBD1. The CDR3 totals 15 residues. J gave up 1 base and V 8 bases, and 10 bases lay outside the gene matches. Germline CDR1 and CDR2: MNHNS and SASEGT.

This clone was seen a single time. The chain links TRBV7-2 to TRBJ1-4, with D possibly matching TRBD1 (6 bases). This CDR3 is built from 15 residues. Trimming removed 7 bases at V and 7 bases at J, with 19 bases between. From germline, CDR1 is SGHTA and CDR2 FQGNSA. The CDR3 DNA follows: TGTGCCAGCACGCGCACAGGGAGAGGTTTTGAAAAACTGTTTTTT. This gives the protein CASTRTGRGFEKLFF.

The chain uses TRBV5-1 and TRBJ1-4; D is perhaps TRBD1 (6 bases). Germline V gene sequence: CDR1 SGHRS, CDR2 YFSETQ. This CDR3 contains 13 residues. The ends were cut back, 4 bases at V and 8 bases at J, with 12 bases in the middle. CDR3: CASSLPDREKLFF. CDR3 nucleotide sequence: TGCGCCAGCAGCCTCCCCGACAGGGAAAAACTGTTTTTT.

The V and J genes are TRBV9 and TRBJ1-2; TRBD1 might be the D (6 bases). The CDR3 loop spans 15 amino acids. V was clipped by 3 bases and J by 3 bases, with 15 bases between them. Germline CDR1 and CDR2: SGDLS and YYNGEE. CDR3 nucleotides: TGTGCCAGCAGCGGGGGCACAGGGACCTACTATGGCTACACCTTC. Encoded protein: CASSGGTGTYYGYTF.

The chain is built from TRBV2 and TRBJ2-7, with TRBD1 identical over 9 bases. The CDR3 is 12 amino acids. The germline gives CDR1 SNHLY, CDR2 FYNNEI. The V gene end was trimmed by 8 bases and the J gene end by 5 bases; junction bases not matched to a gene: 4. The CDR3 nucleotides are TGTGCCAGCGACCGGGACAGGGACGAGCAGTACTTC. It encodes CASDRDRDEQYF. The full variable domain, its missing parts supplied by reference TRBV2 and TRBJ2-7, is EPEVTQTPSHQVTQMGQEVILRCVPISNHLYFYWYRQILGQKVEFLVSFYNNEISEKSEIFDDQFSVERPDGSNFTLKIRSTKLEDSAMYFCASDRDRDEQYFGPGTRLTVT.

The chain uses TRBV5-1 and TRBJ2-2; D perhaps matches TRBD1 (6 bases). The CDR3 runs 15 residues. Germline CDR1 reads SGHRS; CDR2 reads YFSETQ. Trimming removed 4 bases at V and 4 bases at J, with 14 bases between. CDR3: CASSPRGRGTGELFF. The CDR3 nucleotides are TGCGCCAGCAGCCCCAGGGGTAGGGGCACCGGGGAGCTGTTTTTT.

This sequence joins TRBV7-9 and TRBJ1-5; possibly TRBD1 for D (6 bases). Trimming took 4 bases from V and 3 from J, leaving 19 bases between them. This CDR3 contains 17 residues. Germline V lookup: CDR1 SEHNR, CDR2 FQNEAQ (reference sequence). CDR3: CASSSLSGVGNNQPQHF. CDR3 nucleotide sequence: TGTGCCAGCAGCTCTTTATCAGGGGTGGGGAACAATCAGCCCCAGCATTTT.

This clone appeared once. V and J are TRBV11-2 and TRBJ2-7, with TRBD1 as a possible D gene (5 bases). The CDR3 consists of 14 residues. CDR1 and CDR2 from the germline V gene are SGHAT and FQNNGV. V gave up 1 base and J gave up 0 bases, with 7 bases separating them. The CDR3 protein is CASSLADTSYEQYF. CDR3 nucleotide sequence: TGTGCCAGCAGCTTAGCGGACACCTCCTACGAGCAGTACTTC.

V gene TRBV9 combines with J gene TRBJ2-7, with 7 bases matching TRBD2. CDR1 and CDR2 from the germline V gene are SGDLS and YYNGEE. V was clipped by 0 bases and J by 0 bases; unmatched bases: 9. This CDR3 region has 17 residues. CDR3 protein: CASSVGLVGGTSYEQYF. In DNA, the CDR3 is TGTGCCAGCAGCGTAGGTTTGGTGGGGGGGACCTCCTACGAGCAGTACTTC.

The chain carries TRBV19 and TRBJ2-2; the D gene is possibly TRBD1 (6 bases). Germline-derived CDR1 and CDR2 are LNHDA and SQIVND (reference sequence). This CDR3 has 13 amino acids. With 6 bases removed from V and 6 bases from J, the gap between germline ends came to 11 bases. CDR3 in DNA: TGTGCCAGTAGACAGGGTTGGCCCGGGGAGCTGTTTTTT. Translation gives CASRQGWPGELFF.

This clone occurred a few times. The V and J genes are TRBV10-2 and TRBJ2-7; D is possibly TRBD1 (5 bases). V was trimmed by 7 bases and J by 0 bases, leaving 10 bases between them. Germline V CDR1 and CDR2: WSHSY, SAAADI. The CDR3 consists of 13 residues. The CDR3 sequence is CASTSDISYEQYF. The CDR3 DNA reads TGCGCCAGCACCTCGGACATCTCCTACGAGCAGTACTTC.

CDR3 DNA: TGTGCCAGCAGCTCTGGGACAGATTCTAACTATGGCTACACCTTC. Protein: CASSSGTDSNYGYTF. The chain links TRBV7-2 to TRBJ1-2, with 7 bases identical to TRBD1. The germline gives CDR1 SGHTA, CDR2 FQGNSA. The CDR3 spans 15 residues. J was trimmed by 0 bases and V by 4 bases; bases with no gene match: 5.

The chain joins TRBV11-1 to TRBJ2-3, with D tentatively TRBD1 (6 bases). V gave up 4 bases and J gave up 4 bases, with 6 bases separating them. This CDR3 spans 12 amino acids. Germline loops: CDR1 SGHAT, CDR2 FQDESV (reference sequence). The CDR3: CASSSGADTQYF. CDR3 bases: TGTGCCAGCAGCTCAGGGGCAGATACGCAGTATTTT.

The table lists this clone with a count of one. The V gene is TRBV9, the J gene TRBJ2-1; 8 bases match TRBD2. Per the germline V gene, CDR1 is SGDLS and CDR2 is YYNGEE. V was pared by 2 bases and J by 9 bases, with 10 bases of the junction left unmatched. This CDR3 spans 15 amino acids. CDR3 residues: CASSVGSGGLGEQFF. In DNA, the CDR3 is TGTGCCAGCAGCGTCGGGTCGGGGGGGCTTGGTGAGCAGTTCTTC.

The rearrangement uses TRBV5-1 and TRBJ1-2; no clear D gene. The germline V gene encodes CDR1 SGHRS and CDR2 YFSETQ. Deletions cut 1 base from V and 4 bases from J, with 14 bases between. This CDR3 spans 15 amino acids. The CDR3 region is CASSLYEADLYGYTF. The CDR3 DNA sequence: TGCGCCAGCAGCTTGTATGAGGCCGACCTCTATGGCTACACCTTC. Using reference TRBV5-1 and TRBJ1-2 for the parts outside the CDR3, the full variable domain is KAGVTQTPRYLIKTRGQQVTLSCSPISGHRSVSWYQQTPGQGLQFLFEYFSETQRNKGNFPGRFSGRQFSNSRSEMNVSTLELGDSALYLCASSLYEADLYGYTFGSGTRLTVV.

The chain is built from TRBV5-8 and TRBJ1-3; 7 nucleotides line up with TRBD1. CDR1 and CDR2 from the germline V gene are SGHTS and YDEGEE. The CDR3 runs 15 residues. V lost 0 bases to trimming and J lost 4 bases; unmatched junction nucleotides: 4. CDR3 in DNA: TGTGCCAGCAGCTTGGGTGGGACAGCGGGAAACACCATATATTTT. Its translation: CASSLGGTAGNTIYF. The entire variable domain, with the rest obtained from reference TRBV5-8 and TRBJ1-3, is as follows: EAGVTQSPTHLIKTRGQQATLRCSPISGHTSVYWYQQALGLGLQFLLWYDEGEERNRGNFPPRFSGRQFPNYSSELNVNALELEDSALYLCASSLGGTAGNTIYFGEGSWLTVV.

The chain has TRBV7-9 and TRBJ1-4; D is ambiguous. The V end lost 5 bases, the J end lost 0 bases, and 10 bases lay between the germline ends. The CDR3 extends over 15 amino acids. CDR1 SEHNR and CDR2 FQNEAQ come from the germline V gene (reference sequence). CDR3 nucleotides: TGTGCCAGCAGCCCCCCTGTCGCAACTAATGAAAAACTGTTTTTT. It translates to CASSPPVATNEKLFF.

This clone was observed a handful of times. The genes are TRBV28 and TRBJ1-1; no definite D call. The CDR3 has 12 amino acids. With 7 bases removed from V and 0 bases from J, the gap between germline ends came to 6 bases. Germline V gene data show CDR1 as MDHEN and CDR2 as SYDVKM. The DNA of the CDR3 is TGTGCCAGCAACACAGTGAACACTGAAGCTTTCTTT. Translated, it gives CASNTVNTEAFF.

This clone was seen at least ten times. This sequence joins TRBV2 and TRBJ2-1; 11 nucleotides align to TRBD2. CDR1 is SNHLY, CDR2 FYNNEI, per germline. The CDR3 is 18 amino acids. Trimming removed 2 bases from V and 5 bases from J; junction bases left unmatched: 11. DNA for the CDR3: TGTGCCAGCAGTGAATCGCCCTTTAGCGGGGGGGAGGACAATGAGCAGTTCTTC. As protein: CASSESPFSGGEDNEQFF.

This clone was recorded only once. The chain is built from TRBV27 and TRBJ2-7, with a possible D match to TRBD1 (6 bases). CDR1 MNHEY and CDR2 SMNVEV come from the germline V gene (reference sequence). Trimming took 6 bases from V and 3 from J, leaving 24 bases between them. This CDR3 is built from 17 residues. The CDR3 bases are TGTGCCAGCAGCCGTGGTCTGGGGGCCACCCCCTTCTACGAGCAGTACTTC. This translates into CASSRGLGATPFYEQYF.

This sequence joins TRBV5-1 and TRBJ2-2; D gene ambiguous. CDR3 length: 13 amino acids. V lost 4 bases and J lost 4, with 8 bases in between. Germline CDR1 and CDR2: SGHRS and YFSETQ. CDR3 amino acids: CASSAPSTGELFF. CDR3 nucleotide sequence: TGCGCCAGCAGCGCCCCGAGCACCGGGGAGCTGTTTTTT. The full variable domain, rest sourced from reference TRBV5-1 and TRBJ2-2, is KAGVTQTPRYLIKTRGQQVTLSCSPISGHRSVSWYQQTPGQGLQFLFEYFSETQRNKGNFPGRFSGRQFSNSRSEMNVSTLELGDSALYLCASSAPSTGELFFGEGSRLTVL.

The chain is built from TRBV13 and TRBJ1-2; TRBD1 matches at 7 bases. Germline V gene data show CDR1 as PRHDT and CDR2 as FYEKMQ (reference sequence). V shed 6 bases and J 4 bases; nucleotides not matched to a gene: 8. This CDR3 has 14 residues. CDR3 amino acids: CASRPGQAAYGYTF. Written as DNA, the CDR3 is TGTGCCAGCAGACCAGGACAGGCAGCCTATGGCTACACCTTC.

The chain recombines TRBV19 with TRBJ1-3, with D perhaps TRBD1 (6 bases). V lost 9 bases to trimming and J lost 1 base, with 13 bases between them. The germline V gene encodes CDR1 LNHDA and CDR2 SQIVND (reference sequence). CDR3 length equals 14 residues. CDR3 residues: CASGQLPSGNTIYF. CDR3 sequence (DNA): TGTGCCAGCGGACAGCTCCCTTCTGGAAACACCATATATTTT. The full variable domain, completed using reference TRBV19 and TRBJ1-3, is DGGITQSPKYLFRKEGQNVTLSCEQNLNHDAMYWYRQDPGQGLRLIYYSQIVNDFQKGDIAEGYSVSREKKESFPLTVTSAQKNPTAFYLCASGQLPSGNTIYFGEGSWLTVV.

The V gene is TRBV7-9, the J gene TRBJ1-4, with D hard to call. The length of the CDR3 is 14 residues. The V end lost 1 base, the J end lost 1 base, and 4 bases lay between the germline ends. Looked up from germline, CDR1 is SEHNR and CDR2 is FQNEAQ (reference sequence). In DNA form, the CDR3 reads TGTGCCAGCAGCTTAGGCGGAACTAATGAAAAACTGTTTTTT. Translating it yields CASSLGGTNEKLFF. Drawing the rest from reference TRBV7-9 and TRBJ1-4, the complete variable domain is DTGVSQNPRHKITKRGQNVTFRCDPISEHNRLYWYRQTLGQGPEFLTYFQNEAQLEKSRLLSDRFSAERPKGSFSTLEIQRTEQGDSAMYLCASSLGGTNEKLFFGSGTQLSVL.

This chain links TRBV6-5 with TRBJ1-5, with unresolved D. The V end lost 6 bases, the J end lost 4 bases, and 13 bases lay between the germline ends. This CDR3 region has 14 residues. Germline assignment: CDR1 MNHEY and CDR2 SVGAGI. The CDR3 DNA reads TGTGCCAGCAGCCCTACTAAAGGAAATCAGCCCCAGCATTTT. It specifies CASSPTKGNQPQHF.

The chain combines TRBV5-1 with TRBJ1-6, with D perhaps matching TRBD1 (5 bases). The CDR3 sequence is 15 residues long. The ends were cut back, 0 bases at V and 7 bases at J, with 11 bases in the middle. Germline V CDR1 and CDR2: SGHRS, YFSETQ. The CDR3 here is CASSLEARGNSPLHF. The CDR3 DNA reads TGCGCCAGCAGCTTGGAGGCCCGGGGGAATTCACCCCTCCACTTT.

The CDR3 coding sequence is TGTGCCAGCAAGGACAACCAAGAGACCCAGTACTTC. It specifies CASKDNQETQYF. The V call is TRBV4-2, the J call TRBJ2-5; D may be TRBD1 (5 bases). Germline V CDR1 and CDR2: LGHNA, YNFKEQ. V was shortened by 7 bases and J by 0 bases, with 6 bases between the two germline ends. This CDR3 is built from 12 residues.

This clone was seen only a few times. The chain has TRBV18 and TRBJ2-7; TRBD1 matches at 8 bases. The CDR3 sequence is 15 residues long. V gave up 2 bases and J gave up 3 bases; unmatched junction bases: 6. The germline V gene encodes CDR1 KGHSH and CDR2 LQKENI. The CDR3 protein is CASSPFGQGDYEQYF. The DNA for the CDR3 is TGTGCCAGCTCACCATTCGGACAGGGAGACTACGAGCAGTACTTC.

The J gene is TRBJ2-2, the V gene TRBV2, with a possible D match to TRBD2 (6 bases). There are 17 residues in the CDR3. The V end lost 4 bases, the J end lost 1 base, and 16 bases lay between the germline ends. Germline CDR1 reads SNHLY; CDR2 reads FYNNEI. The CDR3 DNA reads as TGTGCCAGCAGTGGACCCTCACTAGCCAAGAACACCGGGGAGCTGTTTTTT. This codes for CASSGPSLAKNTGELFF.

For this clone: At one of its ends the junction is not consistent with the germline gene, which may arise from a read error. The gene calls are TRBV7-2 and TRBJ2-4, with a tentative D call TRBD1 (6 bases). CDR3 size: 16 residues. In germline, CDR1 is SGHTA, CDR2 FQGNSA. The CDR3 spells CANSLTDRIAKNIQYF. DNA for the CDR3: TGTGCCAACAGCTTAACGGACAGAATAGCCAAAAACATTCAGTACTTC.